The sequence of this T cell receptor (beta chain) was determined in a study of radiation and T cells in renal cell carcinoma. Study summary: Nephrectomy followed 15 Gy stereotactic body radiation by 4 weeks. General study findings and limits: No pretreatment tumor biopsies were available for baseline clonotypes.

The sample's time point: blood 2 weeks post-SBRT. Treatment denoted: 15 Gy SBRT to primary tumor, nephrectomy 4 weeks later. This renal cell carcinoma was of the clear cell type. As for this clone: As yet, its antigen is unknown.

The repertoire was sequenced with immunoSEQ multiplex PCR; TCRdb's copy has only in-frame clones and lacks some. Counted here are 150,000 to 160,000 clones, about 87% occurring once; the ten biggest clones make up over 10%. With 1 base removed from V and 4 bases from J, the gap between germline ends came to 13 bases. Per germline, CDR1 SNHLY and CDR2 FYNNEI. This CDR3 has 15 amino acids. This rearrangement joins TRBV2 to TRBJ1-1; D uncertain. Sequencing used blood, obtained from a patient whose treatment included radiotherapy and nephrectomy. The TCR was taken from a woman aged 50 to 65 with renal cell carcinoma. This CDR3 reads CASSEGVVKGTEAFF. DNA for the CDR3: TGTGCCAGCAGTGAAGGGGTCGTGAAGGGCACTGAAGCTTTCTTT.